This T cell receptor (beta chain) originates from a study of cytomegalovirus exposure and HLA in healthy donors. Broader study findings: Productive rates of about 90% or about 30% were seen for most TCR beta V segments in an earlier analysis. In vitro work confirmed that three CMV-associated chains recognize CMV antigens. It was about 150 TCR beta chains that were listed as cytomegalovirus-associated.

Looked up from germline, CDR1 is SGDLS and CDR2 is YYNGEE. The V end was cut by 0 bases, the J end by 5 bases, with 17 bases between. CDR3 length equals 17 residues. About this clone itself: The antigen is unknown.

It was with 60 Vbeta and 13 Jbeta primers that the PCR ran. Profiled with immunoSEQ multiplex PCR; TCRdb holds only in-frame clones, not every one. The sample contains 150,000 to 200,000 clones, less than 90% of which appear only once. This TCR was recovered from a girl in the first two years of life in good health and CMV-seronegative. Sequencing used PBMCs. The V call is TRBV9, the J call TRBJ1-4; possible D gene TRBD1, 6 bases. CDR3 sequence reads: CASSVGGLGGLNEKLFF. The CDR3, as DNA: TGTGCCAGCAGCGTAGGGGGTTTGGGGGGGCTCAATGAAAAACTGTTTTTT.